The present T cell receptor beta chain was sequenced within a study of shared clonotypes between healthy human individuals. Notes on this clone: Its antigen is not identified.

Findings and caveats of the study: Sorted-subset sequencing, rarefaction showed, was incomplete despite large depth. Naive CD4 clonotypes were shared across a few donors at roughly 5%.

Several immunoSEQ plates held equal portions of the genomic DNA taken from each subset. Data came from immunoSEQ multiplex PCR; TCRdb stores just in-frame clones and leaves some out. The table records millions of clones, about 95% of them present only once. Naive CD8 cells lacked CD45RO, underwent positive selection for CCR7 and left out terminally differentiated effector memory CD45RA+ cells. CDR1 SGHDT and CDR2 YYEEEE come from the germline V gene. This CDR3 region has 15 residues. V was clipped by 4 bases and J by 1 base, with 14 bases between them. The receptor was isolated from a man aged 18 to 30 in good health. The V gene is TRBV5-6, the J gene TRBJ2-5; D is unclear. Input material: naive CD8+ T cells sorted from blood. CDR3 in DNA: TGTGCCAGCAGCCGGGCTGAGACACTCCAAGAGACCCAGTACTTC. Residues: CASSRAETLQETQYF.